Listed below are T cell receptor beta chains from one sample, sequenced in a study of OX40 agonist ivuxolimab in advanced cancers. Method: immunoSEQ multiplex PCR; TCRdb's copy keeps in-frame clones and lacks some. The sample holds tens of thousands of clones, about 65% seen once. This specimen was CD4+ or CD8+ T cells sorted from blood, taken in a trial of the OX40 agonist ivuxolimab. Receptors originate from an adult with an advanced solid tumor such as melanoma, head and neck, liver or kidney cancer. The CDR3 runs from the conserved cysteine through the conserved F or W. Each record gives: V gene, J gene, clone size, D gene, CDR3 protein, CDR3 DNA. D genes are given only for firm matches. The size entry is marked missing in some rows and otherwise reads once, few, many or a size class.

v_gene: TRBV27; j_gene: TRBJ2-7; abundance: .; d_gene: TRBD2; CDR3aa: CASSEVGLASYEQYF; CDR3nt: TGTGCCAGCAGCGAGGTGGGACTAGCGTCCTACGAGCAGTACTTC
v_gene: TRBV6-5; j_gene: TRBJ2-7; abundance: .; d_gene: .; CDR3aa: CASSQVGTWSYEQYF; CDR3nt: TGTGCCAGCAGTCAAGTGGGGACGTGGTCCTACGAGCAGTACTTC
v_gene: TRBV15; j_gene: TRBJ1-5; abundance: .; d_gene: TRBD1; CDR3aa: CATATGWNQPQHF; CDR3nt: TGTGCCACAGCGACAGGGTGGAATCAGCCCCAGCATTTT
v_gene: TRBV2; j_gene: TRBJ1-6; abundance: medium-sized; d_gene: .; CDR3aa: CASSDAGISPLHF; CDR3nt: TGTGCCAGCAGTGACGCAGGGATTTCACCCCTCCACTTT
v_gene: TRBV6-1; j_gene: TRBJ2-7; abundance: .; d_gene: TRBD1; CDR3aa: CAASEGATIYEQYF; CDR3nt: TGTGCCGCCAGCGAGGGGGCTACCATCTACGAGCAGTACTTC
v_gene: TRBV11-3; j_gene: TRBJ2-7; abundance: few; d_gene: .; CDR3aa: CASGLQHLSYEQYF; CDR3nt: TGTGCCAGCGGACTCCAGCATCTCTCCTACGAGCAGTACTTC
v_gene: TRBV7-9; j_gene: TRBJ1-1; abundance: few; d_gene: TRBD1; CDR3aa: CASSARDRESPEAFF; CDR3nt: TGTGCCAGCAGCGCCCGGGACAGGGAGTCCCCTGAAGCTTTCTTT
v_gene: TRBV7-2; j_gene: TRBJ1-2; abundance: .; d_gene: .; CDR3aa: CASSPIVWSGSYGYTF; CDR3nt: TGTGCCAGCAGCCCAATCGTCTGGTCAGGAAGCTATGGCTACACCTTC
v_gene: TRBV28; j_gene: TRBJ2-3; abundance: .; d_gene: .; CDR3aa: CASSLPSPDTQYF; CDR3nt: TGTGCCAGCAGTCTCCCCTCCCCGGATACGCAGTATTTT
v_gene: TRBV7-2; j_gene: TRBJ2-3; abundance: .; d_gene: TRBD2; CDR3aa: CASSGTSGGADTQYF; CDR3nt: TGTGCCAGCAGCGGGACTAGCGGGGGGGCGGATACGCAGTATTTT
v_gene: TRBV28; j_gene: TRBJ1-5; abundance: .; d_gene: .; CDR3aa: CASRLRGDSNQPQHF; CDR3nt: TGTGCCAGCAGATTACGCGGGGATAGCAATCAGCCCCAGCATTTT
v_gene: TRBV7-9; j_gene: TRBJ1-5; abundance: medium-sized; d_gene: .; CDR3aa: CASSWGGSGQPQHF; CDR3nt: TGTGCCAGCAGCTGGGGAGGGTCCGGTCAGCCCCAGCATTTT
v_gene: TRBV5-6; j_gene: TRBJ2-3; abundance: .; d_gene: TRBD2; CDR3aa: CASSIRLAGGPTDTQYF; CDR3nt: TGTGCCAGCAGCATAAGGCTAGCGGGGGGCCCCACAGATACGCAGTATTTT
v_gene: TRBV9; j_gene: TRBJ2-3; abundance: .; d_gene: .; CDR3aa: CASSASGSPTDTQYF; CDR3nt: TGTGCCAGCAGCGCCTCAGGGAGTCCCACAGATACGCAGTATTTT
v_gene: TRBV7-9; j_gene: TRBJ2-7; abundance: .; d_gene: .; CDR3aa: CASTSSRQYF; CDR3nt: TGTGCCAGCACTAGCTCTCGGCAGTACTTC
v_gene: TRBV7-2; j_gene: TRBJ2-7; abundance: .; d_gene: TRBD2; CDR3aa: CASSLVSGGAYEQYF; CDR3nt: TGTGCCAGCAGCTTAGTTAGCGGGGGGGCCTACGAGCAGTACTTC
v_gene: TRBV28; j_gene: TRBJ1-2; abundance: .; d_gene: .; CDR3aa: CASSPGSYYGYTF; CDR3nt: TGTGCCAGCAGTCCTGGGTCCTACTATGGCTACACCTTC
v_gene: TRBV4-3; j_gene: TRBJ2-3; abundance: .; d_gene: .; CDR3aa: CASSQDPGSRSTDTQYF; CDR3nt: TGCGCCAGCAGCCAAGATCCCGGCTCCCGGTCCACAGATACGCAGTATTTT
v_gene: TRBV5-8; j_gene: TRBJ2-1; abundance: .; d_gene: .; CDR3aa: CASSPNRVTSNEQFF; CDR3nt: TGTGCCAGCAGCCCTAACAGGGTGACAAGCAATGAGCAGTTCTTC
v_gene: TRBV7-6; j_gene: TRBJ2-3; abundance: .; d_gene: .; CDR3aa: CASSLTLLGDTQYF; CDR3nt: TGTGCCAGCAGCTTAACACTCCTCGGGGATACGCAGTATTTT
v_gene: TRBV19; j_gene: TRBJ1-4; abundance: few; d_gene: .; CDR3aa: CASTHDGRTNEKLFF; CDR3nt: TGTGCCAGTACCCACGACGGGAGAACTAATGAAAAACTGTTTTTT
v_gene: TRBV7-8; j_gene: TRBJ1-1; abundance: .; d_gene: TRBD1; CDR3aa: CASSLDRGIYTEAFF; CDR3nt: TGTGCCAGCAGCTTAGACAGGGGGATATACACTGAAGCTTTCTTT
v_gene: TRBV2; j_gene: TRBJ1-5; abundance: .; d_gene: TRBD1; CDR3aa: CASSAGQASNQPQHF; CDR3nt: TGTGCCAGCAGTGCAGGACAGGCCAGCAATCAGCCCCAGCATTTT
v_gene: TRBV7-2; j_gene: TRBJ2-5; abundance: .; d_gene: TRBD2; CDR3aa: CASSPLAGGRETQYF; CDR3nt: TGTGCCAGCAGCCCCCTAGCGGGGGGGCGAGAGACCCAGTACTTC
v_gene: TRBV9; j_gene: TRBJ2-7; abundance: .; d_gene: .; CDR3aa: CASSPPSYEQYF; CDR3nt: TGTGCCAGCAGCCCCCCCTCCTACGAGCAGTACTTC
v_gene: TRBV15; j_gene: TRBJ2-7; abundance: .; d_gene: .; CDR3aa: CATSRTGSGEQYF; CDR3nt: TGTGCCACCAGCAGGACAGGAAGCGGCGAGCAGTACTTC
v_gene: TRBV25-1; j_gene: TRBJ2-2; abundance: once; d_gene: TRBD2; CDR3aa: CASSEWGGANTGELFF; CDR3nt: TGTGCCAGCAGTGAATGGGGGGGTGCGAACACCGGGGAGCTGTTTTTT
v_gene: TRBV5-4; j_gene: TRBJ2-7; abundance: .; d_gene: TRBD1; CDR3aa: CASSSDRALQYEQYF; CDR3nt: TGTGCCAGCAGCTCGGACAGGGCACTACAATACGAGCAGTACTTC
v_gene: TRBV28; j_gene: TRBJ1-2; abundance: .; d_gene: TRBD1; CDR3aa: CASSLRGRDYGYTF; CDR3nt: TGTGCCAGCAGTTTAAGGGGGCGCGACTATGGCTACACCTTC
v_gene: TRBV6-1; j_gene: TRBJ2-1; abundance: many; d_gene: TRBD1; CDR3aa: CASSELQGIINEQFF; CDR3nt: TGTGCCAGCAGTGAATTACAGGGGATAATAAATGAGCAGTTCTTC
v_gene: TRBV5-4; j_gene: TRBJ2-1; abundance: .; d_gene: TRBD1; CDR3aa: CASSPSQGILNEQFF; CDR3nt: TGTGCCAGCAGCCCCTCACAGGGGATACTGAATGAGCAGTTCTTC
v_gene: TRBV11-2; j_gene: TRBJ2-7; abundance: .; d_gene: .; CDR3aa: CASSLVAGAYEQYF; CDR3nt: TGTGCCAGCAGCTTAGTCGCAGGGGCCTACGAGCAGTACTTC
v_gene: TRBV5-6; j_gene: TRBJ1-2; abundance: .; d_gene: TRBD1; CDR3aa: CASSSTTGPWGGYTF; CDR3nt: TGTGCCAGCAGCTCAACGACAGGGCCCTGGGGTGGCTACACCTTC
v_gene: TRBV9; j_gene: TRBJ2-7; abundance: .; d_gene: .; CDR3aa: CASGGGAYEQYF; CDR3nt: TGTGCCAGCGGAGGGGGGGCCTACGAGCAGTACTTC
v_gene: TRBV9; j_gene: TRBJ2-3; abundance: once; d_gene: TRBD1; CDR3aa: CASSVQGASTDTQYF; CDR3nt: TGTGCCAGCAGCGTTCAGGGGGCGAGCACAGATACGCAGTATTTT
v_gene: TRBV9; j_gene: TRBJ2-7; abundance: medium-sized; d_gene: .; CDR3aa: CASSGGGPFNAYEQYF; CDR3nt: TGTGCCAGCAGCGGGGGGGGCCCCTTCAATGCCTACGAGCAGTACTTC
v_gene: TRBV4-1; j_gene: TRBJ1-5; abundance: many; d_gene: .; CDR3aa: CASRDGSSSNQPQHF; CDR3nt: TGCGCCAGCCGGGACGGGTCCTCTAGCAATCAGCCCCAGCATTTT
v_gene: TRBV5-1; j_gene: TRBJ1-1; abundance: .; d_gene: .; CDR3aa: CASSSRASTEAFF; CDR3nt: TGCGCCAGCAGCTCCAGGGCTAGCACTGAAGCTTTCTTT
v_gene: TRBV19; j_gene: TRBJ1-1; abundance: .; d_gene: .; CDR3aa: CASSIDTGLDTEAFF; CDR3nt: TGTGCCAGTAGTATAGATACGGGTTTGGACACTGAAGCTTTCTTT
v_gene: TRBV28; j_gene: TRBJ2-3; abundance: few; d_gene: TRBD2; CDR3aa: CASRTGLAGYTDTQYF; CDR3nt: TGTGCCAGCAGGACGGGACTAGCGGGTTACACAGATACGCAGTATTTT
v_gene: TRBV6-1; j_gene: TRBJ2-7; abundance: .; d_gene: .; CDR3aa: CASSEQGGPYEQYF; CDR3nt: TGTGCCAGCAGTGAACAGGGGGGCCCCTACGAGCAGTACTTC
v_gene: TRBV5-1; j_gene: TRBJ2-3; abundance: .; d_gene: .; CDR3aa: CASSLDADTQYF; CDR3nt: TGCGCCAGCAGCTTGGATGCAGATACGCAGTATTTT
v_gene: TRBV4-2; j_gene: TRBJ2-2; abundance: few; d_gene: .; CDR3aa: CASSQGVRELFF; CDR3nt: TGTGCCAGCAGCCAAGGGGTCCGGGAGCTGTTTTTT
v_gene: TRBV30; j_gene: TRBJ2-7; abundance: .; d_gene: .; CDR3aa: CAWSVGATYEQYF; CDR3nt: TGTGCCTGGAGTGTAGGGGCCACCTACGAGCAGTACTTC
v_gene: TRBV9; j_gene: TRBJ1-2; abundance: .; d_gene: TRBD1; CDR3aa: CASSERGQGAGGDGYTF; CDR3nt: TGTGCCAGCAGCGAGAGGGGACAGGGTGCTGGAGGGGATGGCTACACCTTC
v_gene: TRBV19; j_gene: TRBJ1-5; abundance: .; d_gene: .; CDR3aa: CASSQQGYGNQPQHF; CDR3nt: TGTGCCAGTAGTCAGCAGGGATACGGCAATCAGCCCCAGCATTTT
v_gene: TRBV5-4; j_gene: TRBJ2-3; abundance: .; d_gene: .; CDR3aa: CASSSGVDTQYF; CDR3nt: TGTGCCAGCAGCTCTGGGGTGGATACGCAGTATTTT
v_gene: TRBV25-1; j_gene: TRBJ2-7; abundance: .; d_gene: .; CDR3aa: CASSGGWDEQYF; CDR3nt: TGTGCCAGCAGTGGGGGTTGGGACGAGCAGTACTTC
v_gene: TRBV4-1; j_gene: TRBJ2-5; abundance: .; d_gene: .; CDR3aa: CASSQDQGPQETQYF; CDR3nt: TGCGCCAGCAGCCAAGATCAGGGGCCACAAGAGACCCAGTACTTC
v_gene: TRBV28; j_gene: TRBJ1-2; abundance: .; d_gene: .; CDR3aa: CASSPPGASDGYTF; CDR3nt: TGTGCCAGCAGCCCCCCCGGGGCTTCTGATGGCTACACCTTC
v_gene: TRBV7-3; j_gene: TRBJ2-1; abundance: .; d_gene: TRBD2; CDR3aa: CASSPGTSGGWEQFF; CDR3nt: TGTGCCAGCAGCCCGGGGACTAGCGGGGGATGGGAGCAGTTCTTC
v_gene: TRBV19; j_gene: TRBJ2-3; abundance: .; d_gene: TRBD2; CDR3aa: CASSIDSWTSGPNTQYF; CDR3nt: TGTGCCAGTAGTATAGATTCTTGGACTAGCGGGCCAAATACGCAGTATTTT
v_gene: TRBV29-1; j_gene: TRBJ1-1; abundance: few; d_gene: TRBD1; CDR3aa: CSVGGLQGNNEAFF; CDR3nt: TGCAGCGTCGGGGGCTTACAGGGGAACAATGAAGCTTTCTTT
v_gene: TRBV7-8; j_gene: TRBJ2-2; abundance: few; d_gene: .; CDR3aa: CASSFGTGELFF; CDR3nt: TGTGCCAGCAGCTTCGGCACCGGGGAGCTGTTTTTT
v_gene: TRBV11-2; j_gene: TRBJ2-7; abundance: .; d_gene: TRBD2; CDR3aa: CASSLEAGGHYEQYF; CDR3nt: TGTGCCAGCAGCTTAGAAGCGGGGGGCCACTACGAGCAGTACTTC
v_gene: TRBV4-1; j_gene: TRBJ2-7; abundance: .; d_gene: .; CDR3aa: CASSQDLVGRYEQYF; CDR3nt: TGCGCCAGCAGCCAAGATCTGGTGGGGAGGTACGAGCAGTACTTC
v_gene: TRBV29-1; j_gene: TRBJ2-2; abundance: .; d_gene: TRBD2; CDR3aa: CSVPSGANTGELFF; CDR3nt: TGCAGCGTACCTAGCGGGGCGAACACCGGGGAGCTGTTTTTT